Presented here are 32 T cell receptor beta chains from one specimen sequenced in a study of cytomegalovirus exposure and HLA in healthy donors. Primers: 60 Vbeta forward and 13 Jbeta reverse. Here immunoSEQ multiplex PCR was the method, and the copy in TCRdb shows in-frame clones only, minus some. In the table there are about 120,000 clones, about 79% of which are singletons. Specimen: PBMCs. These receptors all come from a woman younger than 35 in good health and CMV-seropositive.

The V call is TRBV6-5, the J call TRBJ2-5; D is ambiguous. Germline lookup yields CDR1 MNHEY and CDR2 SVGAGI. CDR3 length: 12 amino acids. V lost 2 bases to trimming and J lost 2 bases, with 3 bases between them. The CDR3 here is CASSYLQETQYF. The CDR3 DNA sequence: TGTGCCAGCAGTTACCTACAAGAGACCCAGTACTTC.

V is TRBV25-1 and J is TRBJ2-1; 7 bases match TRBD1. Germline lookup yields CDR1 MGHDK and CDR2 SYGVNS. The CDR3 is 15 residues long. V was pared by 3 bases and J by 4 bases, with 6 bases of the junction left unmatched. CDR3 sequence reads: CASSERGRGYNEQFF. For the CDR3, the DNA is TGTGCCAGCAGTGAGAGGGGGCGAGGGTACAATGAGCAGTTCTTC.

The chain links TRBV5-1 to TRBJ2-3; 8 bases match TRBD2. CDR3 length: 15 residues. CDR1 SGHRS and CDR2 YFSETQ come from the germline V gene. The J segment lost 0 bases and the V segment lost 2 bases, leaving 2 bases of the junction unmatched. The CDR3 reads CASSFSGTSTDTQYF. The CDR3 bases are TGCGCCAGCAGCTTTAGCGGGACTAGCACAGATACGCAGTATTTT.

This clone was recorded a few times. The CDR3 DNA follows: TGTGCCAGCAGTTTCCCTCCATGGACAGCCTACGAGCAGTACTTC. Encoded protein: CASSFPPWTAYEQYF. The chain carries TRBV27 and TRBJ2-7; tentative D call: TRBD1 (6 bases). The CDR3 extends over 15 amino acids. Germline CDR1 and CDR2: MNHEY and SMNVEV (reference sequence). V lost 3 bases, J lost 2 bases, and 14 bases lay in between.

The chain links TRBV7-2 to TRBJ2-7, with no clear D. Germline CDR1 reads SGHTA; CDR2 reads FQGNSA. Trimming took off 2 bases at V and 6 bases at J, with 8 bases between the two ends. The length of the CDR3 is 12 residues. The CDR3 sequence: CASSLLPLEQYF. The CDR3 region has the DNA TGTGCCAGCAGCTTACTCCCTCTCGAGCAGTACTTC.

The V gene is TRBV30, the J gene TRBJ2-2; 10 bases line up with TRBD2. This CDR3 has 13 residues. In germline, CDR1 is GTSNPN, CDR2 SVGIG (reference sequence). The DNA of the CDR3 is TGTGCTCGGACTAGCGGACGCACCGGGGAGCTGTTTTTT. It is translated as CARTSGRTGELFF.

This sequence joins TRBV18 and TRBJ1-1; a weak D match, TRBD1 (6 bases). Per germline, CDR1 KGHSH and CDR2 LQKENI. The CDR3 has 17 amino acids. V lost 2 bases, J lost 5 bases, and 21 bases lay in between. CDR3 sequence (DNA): TGTGCCAGCTCACCAGGAATCCTCGGGGGGGCGGGTACTGAAGCTTTCTTT. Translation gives CASSPGILGGAGTEAFF.

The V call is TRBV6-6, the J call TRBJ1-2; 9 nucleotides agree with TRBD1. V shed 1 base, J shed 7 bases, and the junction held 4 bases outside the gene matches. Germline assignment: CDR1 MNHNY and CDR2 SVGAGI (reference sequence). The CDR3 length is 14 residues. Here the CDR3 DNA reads TGTGCCAGCAGTTACTTCACAGGGGGCGGTGGCTACACCTTC. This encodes CASSYFTGGGGYTF.

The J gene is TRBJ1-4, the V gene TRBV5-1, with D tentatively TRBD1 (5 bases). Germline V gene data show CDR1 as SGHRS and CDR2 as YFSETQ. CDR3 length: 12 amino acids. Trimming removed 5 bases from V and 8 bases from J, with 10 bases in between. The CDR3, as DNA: TGCGCCAGCAGTCTGGGGGGGGAAAAACTGTTTTTT. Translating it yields CASSLGGEKLFF.

In nucleotides, the CDR3 is TGTGCCATCACGGGGCGTGGGACTGCTGGAAACACCATATATTTT. The encoded protein is CAITGRGTAGNTIYF. The V call is TRBV10-3, the J call TRBJ1-3; possibly TRBD1 for D (5 bases). V was cut by 7 bases and J by 2 bases, with 15 bases left in between. Per the germline V gene, CDR1 is ENHRY and CDR2 is SYGVKD. CDR3 length: 15 residues.

The DNA for the CDR3 is TGTGCCAGCAGTTTATGGGGCGGGACAGGCTTTAGTAACTATGGCTACACCTTC. This sequence encodes CASSLWGGTGFSNYGYTF. The chain links TRBV27 to TRBJ1-2; 8 bases are a match to TRBD1. The CDR3 consists of 18 residues. Trimming took 1 base from V and 1 from J; bases not matched to a gene: 11. In germline, CDR1 is MNHEY, CDR2 SMNVEV (reference sequence).

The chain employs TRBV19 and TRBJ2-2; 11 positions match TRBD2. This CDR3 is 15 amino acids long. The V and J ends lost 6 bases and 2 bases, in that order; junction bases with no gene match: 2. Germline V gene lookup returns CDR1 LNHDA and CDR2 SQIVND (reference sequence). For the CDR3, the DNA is TGTGCCAGTAGGGGGACTAGCGGAAACACCGGGGAGCTGTTTTTT. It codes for CASRGTSGNTGELFF.

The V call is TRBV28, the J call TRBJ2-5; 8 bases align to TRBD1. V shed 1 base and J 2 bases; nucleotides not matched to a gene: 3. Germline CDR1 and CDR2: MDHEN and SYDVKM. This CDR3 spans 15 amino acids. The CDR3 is CASSLLQGAQETQYF. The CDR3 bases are TGTGCCAGCAGTTTATTGCAGGGGGCACAAGAGACCCAGTACTTC.

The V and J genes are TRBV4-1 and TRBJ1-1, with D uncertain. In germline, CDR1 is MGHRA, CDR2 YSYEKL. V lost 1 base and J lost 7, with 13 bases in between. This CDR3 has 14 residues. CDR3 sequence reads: CASSQAPGRVEAFF. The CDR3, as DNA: TGCGCCAGCAGCCAAGCCCCTGGGAGGGTTGAAGCTTTCTTT.

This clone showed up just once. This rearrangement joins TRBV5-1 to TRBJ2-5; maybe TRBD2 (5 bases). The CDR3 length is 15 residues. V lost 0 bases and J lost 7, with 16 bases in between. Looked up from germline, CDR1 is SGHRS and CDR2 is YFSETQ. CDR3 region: CASSLEGLGSGTQYF. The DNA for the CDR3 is TGCGCCAGCAGCTTGGAAGGACTGGGGTCGGGGACCCAGTACTTC.

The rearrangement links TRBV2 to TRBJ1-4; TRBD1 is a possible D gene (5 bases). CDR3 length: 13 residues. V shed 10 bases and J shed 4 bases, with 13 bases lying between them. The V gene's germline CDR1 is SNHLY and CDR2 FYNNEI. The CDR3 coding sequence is TGTGCCACCCGACAGATAAGTAATGAAAAACTGTTTTTT. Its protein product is CATRQISNEKLFF.

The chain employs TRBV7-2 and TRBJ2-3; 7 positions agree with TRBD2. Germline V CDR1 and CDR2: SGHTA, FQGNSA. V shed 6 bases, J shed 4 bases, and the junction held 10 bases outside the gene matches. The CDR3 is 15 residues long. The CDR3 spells CASRDKRDWPDTQYF. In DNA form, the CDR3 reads TGTGCCAGCAGAGATAAGCGGGATTGGCCAGATACGCAGTATTTT.

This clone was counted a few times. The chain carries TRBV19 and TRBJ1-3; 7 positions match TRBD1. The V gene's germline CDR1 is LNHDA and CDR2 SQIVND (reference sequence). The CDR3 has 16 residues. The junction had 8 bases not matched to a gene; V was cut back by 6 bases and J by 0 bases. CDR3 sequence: CASRPTGANSGNTIYF. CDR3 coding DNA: TGTGCCAGTAGACCCACAGGGGCCAACTCTGGAAACACCATATATTTT.

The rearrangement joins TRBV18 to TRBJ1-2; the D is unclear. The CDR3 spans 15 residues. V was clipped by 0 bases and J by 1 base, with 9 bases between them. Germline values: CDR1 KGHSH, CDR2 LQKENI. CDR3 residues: CASSPPVGFNYGYTF. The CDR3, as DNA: TGTGCCAGCTCACCACCAGTCGGGTTTAACTATGGCTACACCTTC.

The chain's CDR3 is CASSLYSGDSNQPQHF. DNA for the CDR3: TGTGCCAGCAGTTTATATTCAGGGGATAGCAATCAGCCCCAGCATTTT. The gene calls are TRBV28 and TRBJ1-5, with D possibly matching TRBD1 (6 bases). Germline loops: CDR1 MDHEN, CDR2 SYDVKM. This CDR3 is 16 amino acids long. The V end was cut by 1 base, the J end by 0 bases, with 10 bases between.

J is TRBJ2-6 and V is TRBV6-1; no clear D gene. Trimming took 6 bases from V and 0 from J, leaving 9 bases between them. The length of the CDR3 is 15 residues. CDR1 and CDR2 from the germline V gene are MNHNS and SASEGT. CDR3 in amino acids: CASRMSSSGANVLTF. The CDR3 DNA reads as TGTGCCAGCAGGATGTCTAGCTCTGGGGCCAACGTCCTGACTTTC.

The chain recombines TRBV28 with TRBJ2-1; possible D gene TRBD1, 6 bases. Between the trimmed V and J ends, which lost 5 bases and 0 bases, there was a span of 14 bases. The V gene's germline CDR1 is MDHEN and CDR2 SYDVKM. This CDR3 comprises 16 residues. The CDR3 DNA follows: TGTGCCAGCAGTGTCCCACAGGGCAGCTCCTACAATGAGCAGTTCTTC. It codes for CASSVPQGSSYNEQFF. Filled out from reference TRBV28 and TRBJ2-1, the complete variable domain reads DVKVTQSSRYLVKRTGEKVFLECVQDMDHENMFWYRQDPGLGLRLIYFSYDVKMKEKGDIPEGYSVSREKKERFSLILESASTNQTSMYLCASSVPQGSSYNEQFFGPGTRLTVL.

CDR3 sequence: CASSVEPGLAGAPGELFF. The DNA for the CDR3 is TGTGCCAGCAGCGTAGAGCCGGGACTAGCGGGAGCTCCCGGGGAGCTGTTTTTT. The chain couples TRBV9 to TRBJ2-2; the match to TRBD2 covers 14 bases. Germline-derived CDR1 and CDR2 are SGDLS and YYNGEE. The CDR3 spans 18 residues. Trimming cost V 0 bases and J 6 bases; bases outside gene matches: 7. Complete variable domain (other parts from reference TRBV9 and TRBJ2-2): DSGVTQTPKHLITATGQRVTLRCSPRSGDLSVYWYQQSLDQGLQFLIQYYNGEERAKGNILERFSAQQFPDLHSELNLSSLELGDSALYFCASSVEPGLAGAPGELFFGEGSRLTVL.

CDR3 region: CAISEPYWRGSYEQYF. CDR3 bases: TGTGCCATCAGTGAGCCCTATTGGCGGGGGTCCTACGAGCAGTACTTC. The chain recombines TRBV10-3 with TRBJ2-7, with 7 positions matching TRBD2. Looked up from germline, CDR1 is ENHRY and CDR2 is SYGVKD. The CDR3 spans 16 residues. J was trimmed by 1 base and V by 2 bases; bases with no gene match: 8.

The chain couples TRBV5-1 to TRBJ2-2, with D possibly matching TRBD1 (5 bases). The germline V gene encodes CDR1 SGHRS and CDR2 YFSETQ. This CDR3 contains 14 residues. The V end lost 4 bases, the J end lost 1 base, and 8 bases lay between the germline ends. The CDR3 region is CASSPRENTGELFF. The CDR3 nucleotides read TGCGCCAGCAGCCCCAGGGAGAACACCGGGGAGCTGTTTTTT.

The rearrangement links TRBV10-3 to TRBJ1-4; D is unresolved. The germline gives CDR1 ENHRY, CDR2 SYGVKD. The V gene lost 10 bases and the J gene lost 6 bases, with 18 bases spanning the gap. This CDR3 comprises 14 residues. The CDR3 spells CATSSWREDEKLFF. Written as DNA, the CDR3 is TGTGCCACCTCATCGTGGAGGGAAGATGAAAAACTGTTTTTT.

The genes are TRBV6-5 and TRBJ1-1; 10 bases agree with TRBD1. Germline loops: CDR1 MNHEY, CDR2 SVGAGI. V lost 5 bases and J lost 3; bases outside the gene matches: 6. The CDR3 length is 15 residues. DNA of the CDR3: TGTGCCAGCAGTCAGGGGACAGGGGTATACACTGAAGCTTTCTTT. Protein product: CASSQGTGVYTEAFF.

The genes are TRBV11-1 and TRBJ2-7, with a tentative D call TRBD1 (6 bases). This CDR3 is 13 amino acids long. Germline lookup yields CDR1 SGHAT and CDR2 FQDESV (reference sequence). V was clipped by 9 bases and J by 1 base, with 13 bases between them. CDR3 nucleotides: TGTGCCAGTCAGGGGCTGACTTCCTACGAGCAGTACTTC. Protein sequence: CASQGLTSYEQYF.

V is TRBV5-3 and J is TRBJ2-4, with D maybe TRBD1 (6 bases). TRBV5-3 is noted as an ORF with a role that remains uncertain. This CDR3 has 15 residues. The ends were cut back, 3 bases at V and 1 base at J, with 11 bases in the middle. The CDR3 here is CARSCRGLAKNIQYF. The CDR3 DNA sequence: TGTGCCAGAAGCTGCAGGGGTTTGGCCAAAAACATTCAGTACTTC.

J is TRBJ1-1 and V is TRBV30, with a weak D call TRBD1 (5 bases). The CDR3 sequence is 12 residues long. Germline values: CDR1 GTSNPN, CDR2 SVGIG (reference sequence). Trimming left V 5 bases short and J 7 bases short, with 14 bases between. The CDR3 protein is CAWGGRGDEAFF. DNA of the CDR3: TGTGCCTGGGGGGGGAGAGGGGATGAAGCTTTCTTT.

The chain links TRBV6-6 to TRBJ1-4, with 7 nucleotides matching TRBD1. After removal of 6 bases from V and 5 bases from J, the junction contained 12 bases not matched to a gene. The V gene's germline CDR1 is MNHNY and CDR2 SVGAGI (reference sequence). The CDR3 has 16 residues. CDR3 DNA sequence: TGTGCCAGCAGCCAACCTCTGGACAGGTTCAATGAAAAACTGTTTTTT. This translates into CASSQPLDRFNEKLFF.

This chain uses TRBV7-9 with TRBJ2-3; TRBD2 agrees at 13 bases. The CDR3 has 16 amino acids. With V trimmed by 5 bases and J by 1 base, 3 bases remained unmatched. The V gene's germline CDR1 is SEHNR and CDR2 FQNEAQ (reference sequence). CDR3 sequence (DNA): TGTGCCAGCAGCCCCGGACTAGCGGGAGGCACAGATACGCAGTATTTT. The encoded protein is CASSPGLAGGTDTQYF.